A selection of T cell receptor beta chains follows, all from one sample in a study of T cells in localized non-small cell lung cancer. Sequencing was performed with immunoSEQ multiplex PCR; in TCRdb, only in-frame clones are kept and a portion is missing. This table holds about 41,000 clones, 86% found once. The sample here was peripheral blood, taken before any cancer treatment. These receptors were taken from a woman between 18 and 49 years old with stage III lung adenocarcinoma. Each CDR3 is given with its conserved first and last residue. The D gene is left open where the match is weak. The size entry is marked missing in some rows and otherwise reads once, few, many or a size class.

TGTGCCAGCAGCCGAGGGGGAGTGAGGGACAATCAGCCCCAGCATTTT,CASSRGGVRDNQPQHF,TRBV5-4,-,TRBJ1-5,few
TGCGCCAGCAGCTTGAATAGCGGGGGGTTCACCGGGGAGCTGTTTTTT,CASSLNSGGFTGELFF,TRBV5-1,TRBD2,TRBJ2-2,-
TGTGCCAGCAGCAGACTAGCGGGGAACTACGAGCAGTACTTC,CASSRLAGNYEQYF,TRBV11-2,TRBD2,TRBJ2-7,-
TGTGCCAGCAGCTTGGAACAGGCGTCTACAATTGAGCAGTTCTTC,CASSLEQASTIEQFF,TRBV5-8,-,TRBJ2-1,-
TGTGCCAGCGGGATAGGTTCGGTAGGCAATCAGCCCCAGCATTTT,CASGIGSVGNQPQHF,TRBV2,-,TRBJ1-5,-
TGTGCCAGCAGGAGGACAGGTTCCTACGAGCAGTACTTC,CASRRTGSYEQYF,TRBV28,TRBD1,TRBJ2-7,-
TGCGCCAGCAGTCACCGGGACGTCCGTAACTACCTCCTTAGCAATCAGCCCCAGCATTTT,CASSHRDVRNYLLSNQPQHF,TRBV23-1,-,TRBJ1-5,-
TGTGCCAGCAGTTATTCTCAAACAGGTGCGAACACTGAAGCTTTCTTT,CASSYSQTGANTEAFF,TRBV6-6,-,TRBJ1-1,-
TGTGCCAGCAGCTTTCGACTAGAGGCTTTCTTT,CASSFRLEAFF,TRBV7-2,-,TRBJ1-1,-
TGTGCCAGCAGTCACAGAGAGAGCTCCTACGAGCAGTACTTC,CASSHRESSYEQYF,TRBV6-1,-,TRBJ2-7,-
TGCGCCAGCAGCTTGGCAGCAGACCGTAGCGAGCAGTACTTC,CASSLAADRSEQYF,TRBV5-1,-,TRBJ2-7,-
TGCGCCAGCAGCTTAGGACAGGGCAGGATCACTGAAGCTTTCTTT,CASSLGQGRITEAFF,TRBV5-1,TRBD1,TRBJ1-1,-
TGTGCCAGCAGCTACCACGAGCAAACCCAGGGGACTAGCACAGATACGCAGTATTTT,CASSYHEQTQGTSTDTQYF,TRBV7-9,-,TRBJ2-3,-
TGTGCCAGTGGGCGACTGAACACCGGGGAGCTGTTTTTT,CASGRLNTGELFF,TRBV19,-,TRBJ2-2,-
TGCGCCAGCAGCTGGACACCCGCCGGGGGGGCGAACACCGGGGAGCTGTTTTTT,CASSWTPAGGANTGELFF,TRBV5-1,TRBD2,TRBJ2-2,few
TGCGCCAGCAGCCAAGTATCGCTCATTTCTTCTAACTATGGCTACACCTTC,CASSQVSLISSNYGYTF,TRBV4-1,-,TRBJ1-2,-
TGTGCCAGTAGTATAGATAGGGAAACTGGTCAGCCCCAGCATTTT,CASSIDRETGQPQHF,TRBV19,-,TRBJ1-5,few
TGTGCCAGCAGCTCAAGTTACGCCTACGAGCAGTACTTC,CASSSSYAYEQYF,TRBV11-2,-,TRBJ2-7,-
TGTGCCAGCAGCCCGGCCGGTTGGGCAGACGGGGAGCTGTTTTTT,CASSPAGWADGELFF,TRBV5-4,-,TRBJ2-2,-
TGTGCCAGCAGCTTGGTCCGGGGGAGCACAGATACGCAGTATTTT,CASSLVRGSTDTQYF,TRBV5-6,-,TRBJ2-3,-
TGTGCCAGCAGCCCTACAGGGGGCAGGGAAGCTTTCTTT,CASSPTGGREAFF,TRBV6-1,TRBD1,TRBJ1-1,-
TGTGCCAGCAGTTTATCGAGGGCCGGGGACTATGGCTACACCTTC,CASSLSRAGDYGYTF,TRBV27,-,TRBJ1-2,medium-sized
TGTGCCAGCAGTCTCGGCGTACAGAATCAGCCCCAGCATTTT,CASSLGVQNQPQHF,TRBV5-8,-,TRBJ1-5,-
TGTGCCAGCTCACCACGAGTCCCGGGGGGAGATCAGCCCCAGCATTTT,CASSPRVPGGDQPQHF,TRBV18,-,TRBJ1-5,-
TGTGCCAGTACCCAGGACCCCGGGGACGGGGAGCTGTTTTTT,CASTQDPGDGELFF,TRBV19,-,TRBJ2-2,-
TGTGCCACCAGCACCGTGGGGGGGATAGAGACCCAGTACTTC,CATSTVGGIETQYF,TRBV15,TRBD2,TRBJ2-5,-
TGTGCCAGAAGCTTGGACTGGTTCTACGAGCAGTACTTC,CARSLDWFYEQYF,TRBV5-3,-,TRBJ2-7,-
TGCGCCAGCAGTGACCGTAAATGGGGGGGCAATCAGCCCCAGCATTTT,CASSDRKWGGNQPQHF,TRBV10-1,-,TRBJ1-5,once
TGTGCCAGCAGTGTGAGTGCGGGCCGGAACAATGAGCAGTTCTTC,CASSVSAGRNNEQFF,TRBV25-1,-,TRBJ2-1,-
TGTGCCAGCAGCTTAGAAAATCGAAATCAGCCCCAGCATTTT,CASSLENRNQPQHF,TRBV7-8,-,TRBJ1-5,-
TGTGCCAGCAGTGAAGTATTTTCAGGGTCGTCCACAGATACGCAGTATTTT,CASSEVFSGSSTDTQYF,TRBV6-1,-,TRBJ2-3,-
TGTGCCAGCAGCTCCCCCGAGAGAGGGAGGTTTGAGCAGTTCTTC,CASSSPERGRFEQFF,TRBV11-2,-,TRBJ2-1,-
TGTGCCAGCAGTGATGGGCCAAGCGGGGGAGCGGGGGCAGGAAACATTCAGTACTTC,CASSDGPSGGAGAGNIQYF,TRBV2,TRBD2,TRBJ2-4,-
TGTGCCAGCAGCTTATCAACGGGGGGTGGGGAGACCCAGTACTTC,CASSLSTGGGETQYF,TRBV11-2,TRBD2,TRBJ2-5,-
TGTGCCAGCAGCCAGCGGGGGGGATACGGGGAGCTGTTTTTT,CASSQRGGYGELFF,TRBV2,TRBD2,TRBJ2-2,few
TGTGCCTGGGCACTCCCCGGCACTTACAATGAGCAGTTCTTC,CAWALPGTYNEQFF,TRBV30,-,TRBJ2-1,-
TGCGCCAGCAGCAGGGACCGCGCCGGGGAGCTGTTTTTT,CASSRDRAGELFF,TRBV5-1,-,TRBJ2-2,-
TGTGCCAGCAGCCCTCTTCTAATCCTCGAGACCCAGTACTTC,CASSPLLILETQYF,TRBV5-5,-,TRBJ2-5,-
TGTGCCAGCAGTGAACAAGGCAGTCTCTCCTACGAGCAGTACTTC,CASSEQGSLSYEQYF,TRBV6-1,-,TRBJ2-7,-
TGTGCCAGCAGTGGTGGACGGGGTGGACGTCAGCCCCAGCATTTT,CASSGGRGGRQPQHF,TRBV2,-,TRBJ1-5,-
TGTGCCAGCAGCTTAAACAACTACAATGAGCAGTTCTTC,CASSLNNYNEQFF,TRBV7-3,-,TRBJ2-1,-
TGTGCCAGCAGCCAAACTAGCGGGGGGACCTACGAGCAGTACTTC,CASSQTSGGTYEQYF,TRBV14,TRBD2,TRBJ2-7,-
TGTGCCAGCAGCCCCTATCCCCGGGAGACCCAGTACTTC,CASSPYPRETQYF,TRBV7-3,-,TRBJ2-5,-
TGTGCCTGGAGTCCAACAAACAGGGGAGAAAAACTGTTTTTT,CAWSPTNRGEKLFF,TRBV30,TRBD1,TRBJ1-4,-
TGTGCCAGTACCTCACGGGAACGTCGTGGGAGAAATTCACCCCTCCACTTT,CASTSRERRGRNSPLHF,TRBV19,-,TRBJ1-6,-
TGTGCCTGGAGGGCGGGAAACACCATATATTTT,CAWRAGNTIYF,TRBV30,-,TRBJ1-3,-
TGTGCCAGCAGCGGGGACGGAAACAATCAGCCCCAGCATTTT,CASSGDGNNQPQHF,TRBV9,-,TRBJ1-5,-
TGTGCCAGCACCCCTGGACCTGCAACTAATGAAAAACTGTTTTTT,CASTPGPATNEKLFF,TRBV6-1,-,TRBJ1-4,-
TGCAGCGTTGCACAGATCCAGGGGCCCTATGGCTACACCTTC,CSVAQIQGPYGYTF,TRBV29-1,-,TRBJ1-2,-